This T cell receptor (beta chain) was captured by sequencing in a study of blood T cell repertoires in COVID-19 (dated by TCRdb to the early 2020s). The study in broad terms: The collaborator samples originated in the United States, Italy and Spain and spanned the acute and convalescent phases of COVID-19. Where HLA class I and class II types were available, the types were taken from metadata supplied by the sample provider, not from assay-based typing. A de-identified subject ID, COVID-19 status, age in years and sex were almost always included in the sample metadata. The samples were drawn from two sources: the first 160 participants of the ongoing ImmuneRACE study, and about 1,300 subjects contributed by 6 global collaborators. The material from the prospective study consisted of cDNA or gDNA derived from T cells, B-cell-depleted T cells, or PBMCs. The dataset comprised deeply sampled blood TCRbeta repertoires from subjects exposed to, actively infected with, or recovered from COVID-19. A freely available public database, intended as a resource for researchers studying the immune response to SARS-CoV-2, is where the repertoires were released.

The collaborating institutions used their own protocols to collect whole blood in K2EDTA tubes. For TCRbeta analysis, collaborator samples were shipped as frozen whole blood, as isolated PBMCs, or as DNA extracted from either sample type. V drops 3 bases and J drops 5 bases, leaving 11 bases in between. CDR1 and CDR2, per the germline V gene, are MDHEN and SYDVKM. Counted from cysteine to phenylalanine, this CDR3 has 14 amino acids. Just the 42-base CDR3 DNA is kept, in frame starting at base 1. This clone occurred a few times. This clone's antigen is unknown. Base qualities are not provided; no much larger clone lies one nucleotide away. Broad study findings and their caveats: How much clinical and demographic metadata was included differed by source and by participant, and the metadata was provided uncurated.

TCRbeta CDR3 regions were amplified from genomic DNA using the immunoSEQ Assay, a bias-controlled multiplex PCR. As for how the authors treated the data: The number of nucleated cells in each sample was estimated by amplification of reference gene primers within the assay. To quantify the absolute abundance of each unique TCRbeta CDR3 rearrangement, sequence reads were collapsed and filtered. Productive Simpson clonality was computed per sample as the square root of Simpson's diversity index over productive rearrangements. In its TCRdb copy, this immuneACCESS table keeps in-frame sequences only and misses some clones. Where compared with another copy, unresolved V genes explain less than half of these, and the others have no known cause. That table gives V, J and clone size, and the DNA gave D and trimming. This sample holds more than 85,000 clones; about 79% were observed only once. Clones ranked in the top ten supply 4% to 5% of the sample.

The sequence links TRBV28 to TRBJ1-5; matching of 6 bases hints at TRBD1 as the D gene. The origin of this receptor is a woman aged 45-60 years with acute or convalescent COVID-19. Sequencing used peripheral blood. This receptor has the CDR3 CASSFLGGHQPQHF. The nucleotides are TGTGCCAGCAGTTTTCTGGGGGGGCATCAGCCCCAGCATTTT.